This TCR beta chain was captured by sequencing in a study of T cells in narcolepsy. For the study at large: Enrolled donors included narcolepsy type 1 or type 2 patients and healthy controls.

The CDR3 loop spans 13 amino acids. Germline-derived CDR1 and CDR2 are SGHNT and YYREEE (reference sequence). Trimming took off 3 bases at V and 8 bases at J, with 12 bases between the two ends. Study findings and constraints: Autoreactive clonotypes reportedly recurred in blood of same and different patients, not controls. Autoreactive clone sequences were missing from some blood memory CD4+ repertoires. HCRT-specific and TRIB2-specific autoreactive clonotypes appeared among same-patient CSF and blood CD4+ clonotypes.

As to this clone: Antigen: not known.

Using immunoSEQ multiplex PCR, the repertoire was profiled, and TCRdb retains in-frame clones only, with some absent. The sample includes approximately 30,000 clones, less than 85% seen only once; the top ten take 1.3%. The sequencing input was CD45RA- memory CD4+ T cells from PBMCs. The receptor's source is a human donor with narcolepsy. This sequence joins TRBV5-4 and TRBJ2-1; D tentatively reads TRBD1 or TRBD2 (5 bases each). The CDR3 region has the DNA TGTGCCAGCAGCTCCACTAGGGGCGATGAGCAGTTCTTC. It translates to CASSSTRGDEQFF.